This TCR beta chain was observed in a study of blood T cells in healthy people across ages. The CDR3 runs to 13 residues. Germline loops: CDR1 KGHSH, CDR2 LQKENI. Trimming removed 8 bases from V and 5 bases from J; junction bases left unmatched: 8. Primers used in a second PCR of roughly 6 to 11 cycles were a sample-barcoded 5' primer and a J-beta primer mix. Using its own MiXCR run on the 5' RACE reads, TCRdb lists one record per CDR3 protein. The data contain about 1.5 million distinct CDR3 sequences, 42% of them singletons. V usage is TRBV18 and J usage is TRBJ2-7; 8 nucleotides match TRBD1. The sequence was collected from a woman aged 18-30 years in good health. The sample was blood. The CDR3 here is CASRTGLFNEQYF. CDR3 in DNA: TGTGCCAGCCGGACAGGGTTATTCAACGAGCAGTACTTC.